This T cell receptor (beta chain) was observed in a study of cytomegalovirus exposure and HLA in healthy donors. PCR was performed using 60 Vbeta and 13 Jbeta primers. Assay: immunoSEQ multiplex PCR; the TCRdb copy retains only in-frame clones and omits some. Seen here are around 50,000 clones, roughly 80% observed once, and the top ten hold around 1.7%. Study-level points and caveats: A later analysis showed HLA-associated TCR beta chains outstripping equally common others in clonal expansion. Three CMV-associated chains were confirmed in vitro to be specific for CMV antigens.

For this clone: No antigen is known for it.

CDR1 and CDR2 (germline): SNHLY, FYNNEI. Deletions cut 10 bases from V and 0 bases from J, with 13 bases between. This CDR3 is built from 14 residues. Material: PBMCs. The clonotype was recovered from a man aged 35 to 55 in good health and CMV-seronegative. The gene calls are TRBV2 and TRBJ2-4; D perhaps matches TRBD1 (5 bases). As DNA, the CDR3 is TGTGCCACCAGGCAGGGTGTAGCCAAAAACATTCAGTACTTC. Residues: CATRQGVAKNIQYF.